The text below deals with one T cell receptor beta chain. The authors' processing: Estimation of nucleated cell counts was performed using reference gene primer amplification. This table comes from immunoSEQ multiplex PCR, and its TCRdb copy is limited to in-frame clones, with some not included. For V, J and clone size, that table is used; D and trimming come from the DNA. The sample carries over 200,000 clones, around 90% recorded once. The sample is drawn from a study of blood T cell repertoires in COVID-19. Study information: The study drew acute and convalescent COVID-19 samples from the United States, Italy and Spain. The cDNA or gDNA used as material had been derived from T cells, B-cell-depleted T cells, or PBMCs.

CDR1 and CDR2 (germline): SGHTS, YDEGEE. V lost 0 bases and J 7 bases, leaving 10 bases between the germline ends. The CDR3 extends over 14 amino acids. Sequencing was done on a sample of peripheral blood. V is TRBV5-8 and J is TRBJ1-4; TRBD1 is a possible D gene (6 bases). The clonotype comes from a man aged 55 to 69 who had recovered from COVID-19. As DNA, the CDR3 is TGTGCCAGCAGCTTGGCATGGACAGCTGAAAAACTGTTTTTT. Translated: CASSLAWTAEKLFF.